This TCR beta chain comes out of a study of shared clonotypes between healthy human individuals. For the study at large: With ages of 18 to 49, the donors were two women and a few men. General study findings and limits: The generation probabilities recorded for non-shared clonotypes fell below those of clonotypes shared by all four donors. An anticipated effect of sequencing depth on clonotype sharing among donors was recognized.

This CDR3 contains 14 residues. Trimming removed 2 bases from V and 10 bases from J; junction bases left unmatched: 5. Germline CDR1 is WSHSY and CDR2 is SAAADI. This clone was detected ten times or more. Antigen: not known. This sample also contains other DNA sequences that code for the same CDR3. In the sorted-subset replicate PCRs, 200 ng DNA, tens of thousands of T cell genomes, was used. The protocol was immunoSEQ multiplex PCR, while the TCRdb copy is restricted to in-frame clones and leaves out a portion. The sample gives approximately 110,000 clones, 65% to 75% of which show up once; approximately 23% is in the top ten.

This TCR derives from a young woman in good health. The V call is TRBV10-2, the J call TRBJ2-1; 10 positions match TRBD2. Input material: memory CD8+ T cells sorted from blood. Described subset: CD45RO+ cells pooled with CCR7-negative TemRA cells. Written as DNA, the CDR3 is TGCGCCAGCAGTGAGAGCGGGAGGGCCTCGGAGCAGTTCTTC. Residues: CASSESGRASEQFF.